Shown below are 13 T cell receptor beta chains from a single sample sequenced in a study of beta chain features in type 1 diabetes. Expressed TCRB transcripts got sequenced, as all isolated RNA was reverse transcribed. Libraries were prepared by immunoSEQ multiplex PCR; TCRdb keeps only in-frame clonotypes and omits some of them. The profile shows 970,000 or so clones, 15% to 20% of them singletons. The sequenced sample consisted of naive CD4+ T cells from blood. The receptors derive from a woman under 30 in good health.

The sample holds a few counts of this clone. The chain links TRBV7-2 to TRBJ2-7; D gene ambiguous. The CDR3 loop spans 13 amino acids. Germline-derived CDR1 and CDR2 are SGHTA and FQGNSA. With 1 base removed from V and 6 bases from J, the gap between germline ends came to 10 bases. CDR3 sequence: CASSLVGRREQYF. CDR3 sequence (DNA): TGTGCCAGCAGCTTAGTAGGAAGGCGCGAGCAGTACTTC.

This clone turned up a few times. The V gene is TRBV29-1, the J gene TRBJ2-7; D perhaps matches TRBD1 (6 bases). CDR3 length: 14 residues. Deletions cut 3 bases from V and 0 bases from J, with 12 bases between. Germline loops: CDR1 SQVTM, CDR2 ANQGSEA. The CDR3 sequence is CSVDGDTLSYEQYF. DNA of the CDR3: TGCAGCGTTGACGGGGACACCCTCTCCTACGAGCAGTACTTC.

V is TRBV5-1 and J is TRBJ2-7; 7 nucleotides line up with TRBD1. V gave up 4 bases and J gave up 4 bases; unmatched junction bases: 11. The germline V gene has CDR1 SGHRS and CDR2 YFSETQ. This CDR3 comprises 15 residues. This chain's CDR3 is CASSHGTVGEYEQYF. CDR3 bases: TGCGCCAGCAGCCACGGGACAGTCGGAGAATACGAGCAGTACTTC.

This sequence joins TRBV19 and TRBJ1-2; D is ambiguous. V was cut by 7 bases and J by 3 bases, with 12 bases left in between. The germline CDR1 and CDR2 sequences are LNHDA and SQIVND (reference sequence). The length of the CDR3 is 13 residues. The CDR3 bases are TGTGCCAGTAAAAACCGTGGGGACTATGGCTACACCTTC. Translation: CASKNRGDYGYTF.

The chain uses TRBV10-3 and TRBJ2-3, with 12 bases fitting TRBD2. Germline values: CDR1 ENHRY, CDR2 SYGVKD. The CDR3 runs 16 residues. Losses at the gene ends were 6 bases for V and 4 bases for J; bases not matched to a gene: 8. The CDR3 reads CAISKLTSGRADTQYF. CDR3 coding DNA: TGTGCCATCAGCAAGCTGACTAGCGGGAGAGCAGATACGCAGTATTTT.

The table lists this clone with a few counts. V gene TRBV5-1 combines with J gene TRBJ2-2; 9 bases fit TRBD1. The junction had 5 bases not matched to a gene; V was cut back by 3 bases and J by 5 bases. This CDR3 is 15 amino acids long. Germline CDR1 SGHRS, CDR2 YFSETQ. CDR3 DNA sequence: TGCGCCAGCAGCTGGGGACAGGGCTATACCGGGGAGCTGTTTTTT. Protein: CASSWGQGYTGELFF.

The chain joins TRBV28 to TRBJ2-5; tentatively, D is TRBD1 or TRBD2 (6 bases each). The length of the CDR3 is 13 residues. V was pared by 7 bases and J by 4 bases, with 13 bases between. Germline V gene data show CDR1 as MDHEN and CDR2 as SYDVKM. Here the CDR3 DNA reads TGTGCCAGCAACAAAGGGGGAGGAGAGACCCAGTACTTC. As protein: CASNKGGGETQYF.

The chain employs TRBV7-3 and TRBJ2-3; D is unresolved. Germline V gene data show CDR1 as SGHTA and CDR2 as FQGTGA. This CDR3 spans 13 amino acids. Trimming cost V 3 bases and J 4 bases, with 8 bases left between them. The CDR3: CASSFAGADTQYF. Here the CDR3 DNA reads TGTGCCAGCAGCTTTGCTGGGGCAGATACGCAGTATTTT.

The V and J genes are TRBV6-5 and TRBJ1-1; D remains unclear. With 6 bases removed from V and 1 base from J, the gap between germline ends came to 9 bases. Per the germline V gene, CDR1 is MNHEY and CDR2 is SVGAGI. The CDR3 has 13 residues. The CDR3 DNA reads TGTGCCAGCAGCAGCCAGGAGAACACTGAAGCTTTCTTT. Protein: CASSSQENTEAFF.

This chain joins TRBV29-1 and TRBJ2-6; possibly TRBD1 or TRBD2 for D (5 bases each). The germline CDR1 and CDR2 sequences are SQVTM and ANQGSEA. The CDR3 length is 14 residues. With 3 bases removed from V and 0 bases from J, the gap between germline ends came to 6 bases. As DNA, the CDR3 is TGCAGCGTTGATGGGGGCTCTGGGGCCAACGTCCTGACTTTC. Translating it yields CSVDGGSGANVLTF.

This clone was counted only a few times. Other DNA sequences from this sample encode an identical CDR3 as well. The chain carries TRBV29-1 and TRBJ2-1; D is uncertain. From germline, CDR1 is SQVTM and CDR2 ANQGSEA. The V and J ends lost 6 bases and 3 bases respectively, with 6 bases between them. There are 11 residues in the CDR3. The CDR3 coding sequence is TGCAGCGTCCTAGACTACAATGAGCAGTTCTTC. Amino acids: CSVLDYNEQFF.

This clone was picked up a small number of times. This sample also contains other DNA sequences that code for the same CDR3. J is TRBJ2-7 and V is TRBV5-1; the D is unclear. Trimming removed 0 bases at V and 0 bases at J, with 4 bases between. The CDR3 covers 13 residues. CDR1 SGHRS and CDR2 YFSETQ come from the germline V gene. The CDR3 nucleotides are TGCGCCAGCAGCTTGGACAACTCCTACGAGCAGTACTTC. This sequence encodes CASSLDNSYEQYF.

In nucleotides, the CDR3 is TGTGCCAGCAGCTTAAGTGGGGGCAGGATTAACGAGCAGTACTTC. This codes for CASSLSGGRINEQYF. The chain couples TRBV7-2 to TRBJ2-7; a weak D match, TRBD1 (6 bases). V was trimmed by 2 bases and J by 5 bases, leaving 16 bases between them. The germline CDR1 and CDR2 sequences are SGHTA and FQGNSA. The CDR3 has 15 residues.